Below are 13 T cell receptor beta chains sequenced from a single sample in a study of T cell responses to AZD1222 COVID-19 vaccine. TCRdb's copy holds only in-frame clones and misses some; the assay was immunoSEQ multiplex PCR. The sample lists 65,000 to 75,000 clones, around three quarters occurring once. The sample consisted of peripheral blood, taken 28 days after the second AZD1222 dose. These receptors were taken from an adult who received the AZD1222 COVID-19 vaccine.

The chain employs TRBV4-3 and TRBJ2-3; weak D call: TRBD2 (6 bases). V lost 2 bases and J 0 bases, leaving 12 bases between the germline ends. The CDR3 totals 16 residues. From germline, CDR1 is LGHNA and CDR2 YSLEER. The CDR3 nucleotides read TGCGCCAGCAGCCAATCCGCAGCGGGTAGCACAGATACGCAGTATTTT. It specifies CASSQSAAGSTDTQYF.

This clone was counted between two and nine times. The chain combines TRBV7-2 with TRBJ1-2, with D possibly matching TRBD1 (5 bases). This CDR3 region has 16 residues. The V end lost 0 bases, the J end lost 4 bases, and 15 bases lay between the germline ends. Germline assignment: CDR1 SGHTA and CDR2 FQGNSA. CDR3 in amino acids: CASSLAGQGASYGYTF. The DNA for the CDR3 is TGTGCCAGCAGCTTAGCGGGTCAGGGAGCTTCCTATGGCTACACCTTC.

CDR3 sequence reads: CASSLGLGMNTEAFF. The CDR3 nucleotides are TGTGCCAGCAGCTTAGGTTTAGGGATGAACACTGAAGCTTTCTTT. The V gene is TRBV7-3, the J gene TRBJ1-1, with no clear D. CDR3 length equals 15 residues. Trimming shortened V by 2 bases and J by 0 bases, and 10 bases separated the two germline ends. CDR1 and CDR2 from the germline V gene are SGHTA and FQGTGA.

This chain links TRBV3-1 (or the pseudogene TRBV3-2) with TRBJ2-1; 8 bases map to TRBD1. Trimming at V came to 4 bases and at J to 5 bases, leaving 4 bases not matched to a gene. There are 14 residues in the CDR3. In germline, CDR1 is LGHDT, CDR2 YNNKEL (reference sequence). CDR3: CASSRPGQDNEQFF. DNA for the CDR3: TGTGCCAGCAGCCGACCGGGACAGGACAATGAGCAGTTCTTC.

The chain has TRBV7-9 and TRBJ2-1; 9 bases align to TRBD1. The CDR3 totals 17 residues. The germline V gene encodes CDR1 SEHNR and CDR2 FQNEAQ (reference sequence). The V gene end was trimmed by 5 bases and the J gene end by 1 base; junction bases not matched to a gene: 9. The CDR3 region has the DNA TGTGCCAGCAGCGAGACCGGGACAGGGATTTCCTACAATGAGCAGTTCTTC. Encoded protein: CASSETGTGISYNEQFF.

The chain recombines TRBV4-2 with TRBJ2-2; D possibly corresponds to TRBD1 (6 bases). Germline values: CDR1 LGHNA, CDR2 YNFKEQ. The CDR3 is made up of 16 amino acids. Trimming shortened V by 1 base and J by 3 bases, and 12 bases separated the two germline ends. In nucleotides, the CDR3 is TGTGCCAGCAGCCAAGGGCAGGGGTTTTACACCGGGGAGCTGTTTTTT. It specifies CASSQGQGFYTGELFF.

A few counts support this clone. The J gene is TRBJ2-7, the V gene TRBV5-4; no reliable D call. Deletions cut 1 base from V and 5 bases from J, with 10 bases between. Germline assignment: CDR1 SGHNT and CDR2 YYREEE (reference sequence). The CDR3 has 13 amino acids. The chain's CDR3 is CASSLLGPDEQYF. DNA of the CDR3: TGTGCCAGCAGCTTGCTAGGTCCGGACGAGCAGTACTTC.

The chain uses TRBV9 and TRBJ2-7; no clear D. This CDR3 is 14 amino acids long. The V end lost 2 bases, the J end lost 0 bases, and 9 bases lay between the germline ends. Germline CDR1 reads SGDLS; CDR2 reads YYNGEE. CDR3 bases: TGTGCCAGCAGCGTTGGACGGACCTCCTACGAGCAGTACTTC. Translating gives CASSVGRTSYEQYF.

The CDR3 DNA reads TGCGCCAGCGGATACGGGGCCCCTGCACGGGAGACCCAGTACTTC. It specifies CASGYGAPARETQYF. This sequence joins TRBV4-3 and TRBJ2-5; either TRBD1 or TRBD2 may supply D (5 bases each). Trimming pared 8 bases from V and 5 bases from J, leaving 21 bases between. CDR1 is LGHNA, CDR2 YSLEER, per germline. The length of the CDR3 is 15 residues.

This clone showed up just once. V gene TRBV5-1 combines with J gene TRBJ1-3; no definite D call. Germline loops: CDR1 SGHRS, CDR2 YFSETQ. This CDR3 is built from 15 residues. Trimming took off 0 bases at V and 0 bases at J, with 7 bases between the two ends. The CDR3 DNA follows: TGCGCCAGCAGCTTGGAACCGGTCTCTGGAAACACCATATATTTT. Its protein is CASSLEPVSGNTIYF.

The V call is TRBV29-1, the J call TRBJ2-7; D gene uncertain. V was cut by 2 bases and J by 0 bases, with 8 bases left in between. CDR1 is SQVTM and CDR2 is ANQGSEA in the germline V gene. The CDR3 covers 13 residues. In nucleotides, the CDR3 is TGCAGCGTTGAAACCGGGTTCTCCTACGAGCAGTACTTC. This translates into CSVETGFSYEQYF.

The chain carries TRBV10-2 and TRBJ2-1; D not certain. The CDR3 covers 14 residues. Trimming stripped 7 bases from V and 0 bases from J, with 10 bases between. Germline V CDR1 and CDR2: WSHSY, SAAADI. The CDR3 sequence is CASTRGSSYNEQFF. As DNA, the CDR3 is TGCGCCAGCACTCGCGGAAGCTCCTACAATGAGCAGTTCTTC.

The rearrangement uses TRBV5-5 and TRBJ1-1; D is undetermined. V lost 1 base to trimming and J lost 3 bases, with 10 bases between them. This CDR3 region has 14 residues. From germline, CDR1 is SGHKS and CDR2 YYEKEE (reference sequence). This chain's CDR3 is CASSLSPGDTEAFF. In DNA form, the CDR3 reads TGTGCCAGCAGCTTGAGTCCGGGAGACACTGAAGCTTTCTTT.